The rows below give T cell receptor beta chains drawn from one sample of a study of blood T cells in healthy people across ages. TCRdb passed the 5' RACE reads through MiXCR, listing each CDR3 protein once. The table shows some 940,000 distinct CDR3 sequences, with 25% to 35% occurring only once. These data also formed part of another study, on T cells of mothers and their children.

Specimen: blood. The receptors shown here come from a woman between 35 and 50 years old in good health. Each CDR3 is given with its conserved first and last residue. D genes are given only for firm matches. The size field is filled for only some rows; it gives once, few, many or a size class.

clone_size: -; v_call: TRBV12-3/TRBV12-4; j_call: TRBJ2-1; d_call: -; cdr3_nt: TGTGCCATCTCCCCGCGGGGACCCTGCGAGCAGTTCTTC; cdr3_aa: CAISPRGPCEQFF
clone_size: few; v_call: TRBV12-3/TRBV12-4; j_call: TRBJ2-1; d_call: TRBD2; cdr3_nt: TGTGCCAGCAGTTTAGGGGGCGGGGGGGCCGTTGAGCAGTTCTTC; cdr3_aa: CASSLGGGGAVEQFF
clone_size: few; v_call: TRBV12-3/TRBV12-4; j_call: TRBJ1-2; d_call: TRBD1; cdr3_nt: TGTGCCAGCAGGAGGGGACAGACGAATTATGGCTACACCTTC; cdr3_aa: CASRRGQTNYGYTF
clone_size: -; v_call: TRBV27; j_call: TRBJ2-7; d_call: -; cdr3_nt: TGTGTCAGCAGTTACCAATTCAGCAGCTCCTACGAGCAGTACTTC; cdr3_aa: CVSSYQFSSSYEQYF
clone_size: -; v_call: TRBV28; j_call: TRBJ2-1; d_call: TRBD2; cdr3_nt: TGTGCCAGCAGTTTGGACTCTAGCGGGGGGGCAAGGGAGCAGTTCTTC; cdr3_aa: CASSLDSSGGAREQFF
clone_size: -; v_call: TRBV12-3/TRBV12-4; j_call: TRBJ2-3; d_call: -; cdr3_nt: TGTGCCAGCAGTTTAGCTGACCCCACAGATACGCAGTATTTT; cdr3_aa: CASSLADPTDTQYF
clone_size: -; v_call: TRBV7-2; j_call: TRBJ2-7; d_call: -; cdr3_nt: TGTGTCAGCAGCTTCCCGGGGGAAGGCGAGCAGTACTTC; cdr3_aa: CVSSFPGEGEQYF
clone_size: many; v_call: TRBV7-3; j_call: TRBJ2-1; d_call: -; cdr3_nt: TGTGCCAGCAGCTTAGTGAACCCCCCCCTGGGATACAATGAGCAGTTCTTC; cdr3_aa: CASSLVNPPLGYNEQFF
clone_size: -; v_call: TRBV28; j_call: TRBJ1-4; d_call: -; cdr3_nt: TGTGCCAGTGCTCAGGGGCGGTTGGCGGGAAAACGGTTTTTT; cdr3_aa: CASAQGRLAGKRFF
clone_size: few; v_call: TRBV5-1; j_call: TRBJ2-3; d_call: -; cdr3_nt: TGCGCCAGCAGCTTGGGGGACGGAGCAGATACGCAGTATTTT; cdr3_aa: CASSLGDGADTQYF
clone_size: few; v_call: TRBV11-2; j_call: TRBJ1-2; d_call: -; cdr3_nt: TGTGCCAGCGATACAGGGAATGGAGATGGCTACACCTTC; cdr3_aa: CASDTGNGDGYTF
clone_size: few; v_call: TRBV7-2; j_call: TRBJ2-5; d_call: TRBD2; cdr3_nt: TGTGCCAGCAGCTTCCCCGGGGGGGCACAGGAGCAGTACTTC; cdr3_aa: CASSFPGGAQEQYF
clone_size: -; v_call: TRBV9; j_call: TRBJ2-1; d_call: -; cdr3_nt: TGTGCCAGCAGCGTGCAAGATTCGTACAATGAGCAGTTCTTC; cdr3_aa: CASSVQDSYNEQFF
clone_size: few; v_call: TRBV28; j_call: TRBJ1-2; d_call: -; cdr3_nt: TGTGCCAGCAGTCCGGGACACATCAACTATGGCTACACCTTC; cdr3_aa: CASSPGHINYGYTF
clone_size: -; v_call: TRBV5-1; j_call: TRBJ1-2; d_call: -; cdr3_nt: TGCGCCAGCAGCTTGGACGGCAGCCCTGGCTATGGCTACACCTTC; cdr3_aa: CASSLDGSPGYGYTF
clone_size: -; v_call: TRBV7-2; j_call: TRBJ2-1; d_call: TRBD2; cdr3_nt: TGTGCCAGCAGCTTAGCCCTGCTAGCGGGGTACAATGAGCAGTTCTTC; cdr3_aa: CASSLALLAGYNEQFF
clone_size: few; v_call: TRBV5-8; j_call: TRBJ2-2; d_call: TRBD1; cdr3_nt: TGTGCCAGCAGCCCGGACAGGGGGCTTAGAACCGGGGAGCTGTTTTTT; cdr3_aa: CASSPDRGLRTGELFF
clone_size: many; v_call: TRBV29-1; j_call: TRBJ2-7; d_call: -; cdr3_nt: TGCAGCGTTGAAGGCGTGGGGGGGCAATACGAGCAGTACTTC; cdr3_aa: CSVEGVGGQYEQYF
clone_size: few; v_call: TRBV5-5; j_call: TRBJ2-7; d_call: -; cdr3_nt: TGTGCCACCAGAGGCTCGAGCTCCTACGAGCAGTACTTC; cdr3_aa: CATRGSSSYEQYF
clone_size: many; v_call: TRBV4-1; j_call: TRBJ2-5; d_call: -; cdr3_nt: TGCGCCAGCAGCCAAGATCCCCACCTTGGCAGGGGAGAGACCCAGTACTTC; cdr3_aa: CASSQDPHLGRGETQYF
clone_size: -; v_call: TRBV7-2; j_call: TRBJ1-2; d_call: -; cdr3_nt: TGTGCCAGTAGCTTCGACCCAGGACGTGGGGGCTACACCTTC; cdr3_aa: CASSFDPGRGGYTF
clone_size: -; v_call: TRBV5-1; j_call: TRBJ1-5; d_call: TRBD1; cdr3_nt: TGCGCCAGCAGCGTGACAGGGGATAGCAATCAGCCCCAGCATTTT; cdr3_aa: CASSVTGDSNQPQHF
clone_size: few; v_call: TRBV24-1; j_call: TRBJ1-1; d_call: TRBD1; cdr3_nt: TGTGCCACCAGTGATTCCGGACAGGGAATGAACACTGAAGCTTTCTTT; cdr3_aa: CATSDSGQGMNTEAFF
clone_size: many; v_call: TRBV20-1; j_call: TRBJ2-1; d_call: TRBD1; cdr3_nt: TGCAGTGTCGGGACAGGGTTCTACAATGAGCAGTTCTTC; cdr3_aa: CSVGTGFYNEQFF
clone_size: many; v_call: TRBV12-3/TRBV12-4; j_call: TRBJ1-4; d_call: TRBD1; cdr3_nt: TGTGCCAGCGGGACAGGGAAAGGCGTTAATGAAAAACTGTTTTTT; cdr3_aa: CASGTGKGVNEKLFF
clone_size: -; v_call: TRBV15; j_call: TRBJ1-5; d_call: TRBD1; cdr3_nt: TGTGCCACCAGCCTACTGACAGGGCGCAATCAGCCCCAGCATTTT; cdr3_aa: CATSLLTGRNQPQHF
clone_size: -; v_call: TRBV19; j_call: TRBJ2-7; d_call: -; cdr3_nt: TGTGCCAGTAGTATTTTCGGGGACTCTACCTACGAGCAGTACTTC; cdr3_aa: CASSIFGDSTYEQYF
clone_size: few; v_call: TRBV20-1; j_call: TRBJ2-1; d_call: TRBD1; cdr3_nt: TGCAGTGCGCGATGGACAGGGTGGGAAAATGAGCAGTTCTTC; cdr3_aa: CSARWTGWENEQFF
clone_size: -; v_call: TRBV4-1; j_call: TRBJ2-1; d_call: TRBD1; cdr3_nt: TGCGCCAGCAGCCTTATAGTTCCGGGACAGGGGTCCCCCAATGAGCAGTTCTTC; cdr3_aa: CASSLIVPGQGSPNEQFF
clone_size: few; v_call: TRBV12-3/TRBV12-4; j_call: TRBJ1-1; d_call: -; cdr3_nt: TGTGCCAGCAGTTACAGGGCAGGGCCCACTGAAGCTTTCTTT; cdr3_aa: CASSYRAGPTEAFF
clone_size: many; v_call: TRBV4-1; j_call: TRBJ2-5; d_call: TRBD1; cdr3_nt: TGCGCCAGCAGCCCACGCGGACAGGGGGGACAAGAGACCCAGTACTTC; cdr3_aa: CASSPRGQGGQETQYF
clone_size: few; v_call: TRBV28; j_call: TRBJ1-2; d_call: -; cdr3_nt: TGTGCCAGCAGTTTGCCCGTTGAGGGTGGCTACACCTTC; cdr3_aa: CASSLPVEGGYTF
clone_size: many; v_call: TRBV4-1; j_call: TRBJ2-3; d_call: TRBD2; cdr3_nt: TGCGCCAGCAGCCACCCCTCTAGCGGGGTCTCCACAGATACGCAGTATTTT; cdr3_aa: CASSHPSSGVSTDTQYF
clone_size: many; v_call: TRBV12-3/TRBV12-4; j_call: TRBJ2-2; d_call: -; cdr3_nt: TGTGCCAGCAGTTTTGGGGGAAACACCGGGGAGCTGTTTTTT; cdr3_aa: CASSFGGNTGELFF
clone_size: once; v_call: TRBV20-1; j_call: TRBJ2-7; d_call: -; cdr3_nt: TGCAGTGCTAGATCCGGAAGCACCTACGAGCAGTACTTC; cdr3_aa: CSARSGSTYEQYF
clone_size: few; v_call: TRBV5-6; j_call: TRBJ2-1; d_call: -; cdr3_nt: TGTGCCAGCAGCTTCAGGGATCGGGCGCAGTTCTTC; cdr3_aa: CASSFRDRAQFF
clone_size: many; v_call: TRBV4-1; j_call: TRBJ2-7; d_call: TRBD1; cdr3_nt: TGCGCCAGCAGCCAAGATCCGGCAGGGGGTACCCTCTACGAGCAGTACTTC; cdr3_aa: CASSQDPAGGTLYEQYF
clone_size: -; v_call: TRBV29-1; j_call: TRBJ2-5; d_call: TRBD2; cdr3_nt: TGCAGCGCCGAACTAGCGGGGGGGCCAGAGACCCAGTACTTC; cdr3_aa: CSAELAGGPETQYF
clone_size: few; v_call: TRBV30; j_call: TRBJ2-7; d_call: -; cdr3_nt: TGTGCCTGGAGTGTACAGGAGAGAGCCGAGCAGTACTTC; cdr3_aa: CAWSVQERAEQYF
clone_size: -; v_call: TRBV7-2; j_call: TRBJ1-4; d_call: -; cdr3_nt: TGTGCCAGCAGCTTGGGGGGAGTCGGGGAACTGTTTTTT; cdr3_aa: CASSLGGVGELFF
clone_size: -; v_call: TRBV7-2; j_call: TRBJ2-3; d_call: -; cdr3_nt: TGTGCCAGCAGCCCCTACGGGCCCAGGGACCCTGGGGGTACGCAGTATTTT; cdr3_aa: CASSPYGPRDPGGTQYF
clone_size: few; v_call: TRBV19; j_call: TRBJ1-4; d_call: TRBD1; cdr3_nt: TGTGCCAGTAGTATTCCTCTCGGGGGACAGGAAAAACTGTTTTTT; cdr3_aa: CASSIPLGGQEKLFF
clone_size: few; v_call: TRBV27; j_call: TRBJ2-3; d_call: TRBD2; cdr3_nt: TGTGCCAGCACCGATCGGGGACTAGCAACCGATACGCAGTATTTT; cdr3_aa: CASTDRGLATDTQYF
clone_size: many; v_call: TRBV20-1; j_call: TRBJ1-2; d_call: -; cdr3_nt: TGCAGTGCTAGAGAAATGGGTCACACAGCAAGACTTGGCTACACCTTC; cdr3_aa: CSAREMGHTARLGYTF
clone_size: -; v_call: TRBV11-1; j_call: TRBJ2-7; d_call: TRBD1; cdr3_nt: TGTGCCAGCAGCTTAGAAGGGGGCGCCGGGTTAAACGAGCAGTACTTC; cdr3_aa: CASSLEGGAGLNEQYF
clone_size: many; v_call: TRBV11-2; j_call: TRBJ2-1; d_call: TRBD2; cdr3_nt: TGTGCCAGCAGCTTGGGACTAGAGTACAATGAGCAGTTCTTC; cdr3_aa: CASSLGLEYNEQFF
clone_size: -; v_call: TRBV7-6; j_call: TRBJ2-2; d_call: -; cdr3_nt: TGTGCCAGCAGCCCTTTACAAGGGCGGGGAGTGACCGGGGAGCCGTTTTTT; cdr3_aa: CASSPLQGRGVTGEPFF
clone_size: many; v_call: TRBV28; j_call: TRBJ2-5; d_call: TRBD1; cdr3_nt: TGTGCCAGCACCACACTGGGACAGGAGCAGTACTTC; cdr3_aa: CASTTLGQEQYF
clone_size: -; v_call: TRBV5-6; j_call: TRBJ2-1; d_call: TRBD1; cdr3_nt: TGTGCCAGCAGCCGGGAACCGGGACAGGGCTACAATGAGCAGTTCTTC; cdr3_aa: CASSREPGQGYNEQFF
clone_size: many; v_call: TRBV11-2; j_call: TRBJ2-6; d_call: TRBD1; cdr3_nt: TGTGCCAGCAGCTTCAGAGGACAGGGAAGATCTGGGGCCAACGTCCTGACTTTC; cdr3_aa: CASSFRGQGRSGANVLTF
clone_size: -; v_call: TRBV4-3; j_call: TRBJ1-6; d_call: -; cdr3_nt: TGCGCCAGCAGCCAAGATCAGGCACCGGGACAACTGTGGCCACCCCTCCACTTT; cdr3_aa: CASSQDQAPGQLWPPLHF
clone_size: -; v_call: TRBV5-1; j_call: TRBJ1-1; d_call: -; cdr3_nt: TGCGCCAGCAGTGAGGCTGGGTATGACACTGAAGCTTTCTTT; cdr3_aa: CASSEAGYDTEAFF
clone_size: -; v_call: TRBV7-8; j_call: TRBJ1-1; d_call: TRBD1; cdr3_nt: TGTGCCAGCAGCTTCCGCAGGGGGGACACTGAAGCTTTCTTT; cdr3_aa: CASSFRRGDTEAFF
clone_size: many; v_call: TRBV5-1; j_call: TRBJ1-5; d_call: -; cdr3_nt: TGCGCCAGCAGCTTGTGGCCAGGGGTTGGGCAGCCCCAGCATTTT; cdr3_aa: CASSLWPGVGQPQHF
clone_size: -; v_call: TRBV12-3/TRBV12-4; j_call: TRBJ2-5; d_call: -; cdr3_nt: TGTGCCGGCAGCGCTCGGCGCGGGGTGTCCCAAGAGACCCAGTACTTC; cdr3_aa: CAGSARRGVSQETQYF
clone_size: many; v_call: TRBV29-1; j_call: TRBJ1-2; d_call: TRBD1; cdr3_nt: TGCAGCGTTGAAGAAGCAGGGGGCGACTATGGCTACACCTTC; cdr3_aa: CSVEEAGGDYGYTF
clone_size: few; v_call: TRBV18; j_call: TRBJ2-6; d_call: -; cdr3_nt: TGTGCCGGCTCACCAGTGCCCGCTGGGGCCAACGTCCTGACTTTC; cdr3_aa: CAGSPVPAGANVLTF
clone_size: -; v_call: TRBV25-1; j_call: TRBJ1-1; d_call: TRBD1; cdr3_nt: TGTGCCAGCAGTGATTCGCCGGGACAGAAAAATGAAGCTTTCTTT; cdr3_aa: CASSDSPGQKNEAFF
clone_size: -; v_call: TRBV4-1; j_call: TRBJ2-7; d_call: -; cdr3_nt: TGCGCCAGCAGCCAAGATCCCGGAGGGAACATCTACGAGCAGTACTTC; cdr3_aa: CASSQDPGGNIYEQYF
clone_size: few; v_call: TRBV12-3/TRBV12-4; j_call: TRBJ2-1; d_call: -; cdr3_nt: -; cdr3_aa: CASSFLAGAEEQFF